These 24 T cell receptor beta chains were all obtained from the same sample, sequenced in a study of CD8 T cells in Susac syndrome. An amount of RNA that ranged from roughly 0.5 to 1 ug was reverse transcribed with random hexamers. Each CDR3 protein is one row after TCRdb ran MiXCR on the immunoSEQ multiplex PCR reads. The sample has approximately 71,000 distinct CDR3 sequences, 96% seen once; the top ten hold 0.11%. Source material: CD4+ T cells from PBMCs. These receptors came from a human donor with multiple sclerosis.

The chain couples TRBV30 to TRBJ2-5, with TRBD1 as a possible D gene (6 bases). The V and J ends lost 3 bases and 7 bases respectively, with 18 bases between them. This CDR3 has 14 amino acids. The germline V gene encodes CDR1 GTSNPN and CDR2 SVGIG (reference sequence). In nucleotides, the CDR3 is TGTGCCTGGAGCCCAGGGGCCGGATCAAGGACCCAGTACTTC. Translating it yields CAWSPGAGSRTQYF. The whole variable domain, remainder taken from reference TRBV30 and TRBJ2-5, is SQTIHQWPATLVQPVGSPLSLECTVEGTSNPNLYWYRQAAGRGLQLLFYSVGIGQISSEVPQNLSASRPQDRQFILSSKKLLLSDSGFYLCAWSPGAGSRTQYFGPGTRLLVL.

This chain uses TRBV29-1 with TRBJ1-1, with unresolved D. CDR1 is SQVTM and CDR2 is ANQGSEA in the germline V gene. The germline V and J ends were trimmed by 4 bases and 6 bases, with 12 bases remaining between them. The CDR3 has 12 residues. CDR3 coding DNA: TGCAGCGTTGCAACGGGGAGCGCTGAAGCTTTCTTT. Protein product: CSVATGSAEAFF.

The chain couples TRBV20-1 to TRBJ1-2, with D unclear. This CDR3 contains 13 residues. CDR1 and CDR2 from the germline V gene are DFQATT and SNEGSKA (reference sequence). V lost 0 bases to trimming and J lost 5 bases, with 10 bases between them. CDR3 DNA sequence: TGCAGTGCTAGAGATCGGGTTAGGTATGGCTACACCTTC. Translating gives CSARDRVRYGYTF.

This clonotype was detected once. The rearrangement uses TRBV28 and TRBJ1-1; no clear D gene. Trimming stripped 2 bases from V and 4 bases from J, with 11 bases between. This CDR3 has 14 amino acids. Germline CDR1 is MDHEN and CDR2 is SYDVKM. The chain's CDR3 is CASSLNQASTEAFF. In nucleotides, the CDR3 is TGTGCCAGCAGTTTAAACCAGGCTAGCACTGAAGCTTTCTTT.

The V and J genes are TRBV5-4 and TRBJ2-3; D perhaps matches TRBD1 (6 bases). From germline, CDR1 is SGHNT and CDR2 YYREEE (reference sequence). Between the trimmed V and J ends, which lost 4 bases and 0 bases, there was a span of 12 bases. The length of the CDR3 is 15 residues. Written as DNA, the CDR3 is TGTGCCAGCAGCCCCGGACAGTCTAGCACAGATACGCAGTATTTT. Its translation: CASSPGQSSTDTQYF.

This rearrangement joins TRBV7-9 to TRBJ2-3; D uncertain. Trimming stripped 3 bases from V and 2 bases from J, with 6 bases between. The V gene's germline CDR1 is SEHNR and CDR2 FQNEAQ (reference sequence). This CDR3 is 13 amino acids long. The CDR3 loop is CASSFSPTDTQYF. CDR3 sequence (DNA): TGTGCCAGCAGCTTTTCTCCCACAGATACGCAGTATTTT.

As to this clonotype: One junction end does not reproduce the germline sequence, and a read error may be involved. The chain employs TRBV6-5 and TRBJ2-5; 7 nucleotides line up with TRBD2. The CDR3 sequence is 15 residues long. Germline CDR1 is MNHEY and CDR2 is SVGAGI. CDR3 sequence: CASSDSAGPQETQYF. CDR3 nucleotides: TGTGCCAGCAGTGACTCAGCGGGACCCCAAGAGACCCAGTACTTC.

The chain combines TRBV2 with TRBJ1-2; D gene ambiguous. V was clipped by 8 bases and J by 2 bases, with 6 bases between them. Per the germline V gene, CDR1 is SNHLY and CDR2 is FYNNEI. This CDR3 has 11 residues. The CDR3 sequence is CASASNYGYTF. The CDR3 DNA sequence: TGTGCCAGCGCTAGCAACTATGGCTACACCTTC.

The chain employs TRBV5-1 and TRBJ2-1; TRBD1 aligns across 8 bases. This CDR3 contains 15 residues. V was pared by 0 bases and J by 6 bases, with 5 bases of the junction left unmatched. Germline loops: CDR1 SGHRS, CDR2 YFSETQ. CDR3 in DNA: TGCGCCAGCAGCTTGGAATCAGGGGGCATCAATGAGCAGTTCTTC. It specifies CASSLESGGINEQFF. Variable domain in full (rest from reference TRBV5-1 and TRBJ2-1): KAGVTQTPRYLIKTRGQQVTLSCSPISGHRSVSWYQQTPGQGLQFLFEYFSETQRNKGNFPGRFSGRQFSNSRSEMNVSTLELGDSALYLCASSLESGGINEQFFGPGTRLTVL.

The chain employs TRBV7-9 and TRBJ1-2, with no clear D. The CDR3 extends over 15 amino acids. Germline-derived CDR1 and CDR2 are SEHNR and FQNEAQ (reference sequence). Deletions cut 5 bases from V and 8 bases from J, with 21 bases between. CDR3 nucleotide sequence: TGTGCCAGCAGCCCCCCGAGAGGGCGTTACCTCGGCTACACCTTC. This codes for CASSPPRGRYLGYTF.

The rearrangement joins TRBV12-3 or TRBV12-4 to TRBJ2-5; 8 nucleotides align to TRBD1. CDR3 size: 14 residues. Trimming took 6 bases from V and 4 from J; bases not matched to a gene: 7. This CDR3 is CASSKTGTGETQYF. The CDR3 DNA reads TGTGCCAGCAGCAAGACCGGGACAGGAGAGACCCAGTACTTC.

The chain has TRBV28 and TRBJ2-1; possibly TRBD1 for D (6 bases). The CDR3 totals 16 residues. V was trimmed by 6 bases and J by 0 bases, leaving 15 bases between them. Germline CDR1 MDHEN, CDR2 SYDVKM. This chain's CDR3 is CASSSRQARSYNEQFF. The CDR3 coding sequence is TGTGCCAGCAGCTCCAGACAGGCACGCTCCTACAATGAGCAGTTCTTC.

The rearrangement links TRBV29-1 to TRBJ1-2; unclear D gene. Looked up from germline, CDR1 is SQVTM and CDR2 is ANQGSEA. The V end was cut by 3 bases, the J end by 1 base, with 6 bases between. The CDR3 sequence is 12 residues long. CDR3 nucleotide sequence: TGCAGCGTTGAGACGGATAACTATGGCTACACCTTC. Its translation is CSVETDNYGYTF.

This rearrangement joins TRBV28 to TRBJ2-5, with 9 bases lining up with TRBD1. With V trimmed by 7 bases and J by 1 base, 7 bases remained unmatched. Germline V gene lookup returns CDR1 MDHEN and CDR2 SYDVKM. The CDR3 runs 15 residues. The CDR3 is CASTPTGGGQETQYF. CDR3 sequence (DNA): TGTGCCAGCACCCCGACAGGGGGAGGCCAAGAGACCCAGTACTTC.

This sequence joins TRBV7-2 and TRBJ2-3; no firm D call. Trimming pared 0 bases from V and 4 bases from J, leaving 8 bases between. From germline, CDR1 is SGHTA and CDR2 FQGNSA. This CDR3 spans 14 amino acids. The CDR3 DNA is TGTGCCAGCAGCTTAGCGCTCCACGCAGATACGCAGTATTTT. Residues: CASSLALHADTQYF.

The V call is TRBV4-1, the J call TRBJ2-3; 14 positions agree with TRBD2. The length of the CDR3 is 17 residues. V gave up 4 bases and J gave up 6 bases; unmatched junction bases: 9. From germline, CDR1 is MGHRA and CDR2 YSYEKL. As DNA, the CDR3 is TGCGCCAGCAGCCCCCCGACTAGCGGGGGGGCTGGGGATACGCAGTATTTT. Encoded protein: CASSPPTSGGAGDTQYF.

This CDR3 reads CSASLGYGYGYTF. CDR3 coding DNA: TGCAGTGCTAGCTTGGGTTACGGCTATGGCTACACCTTC. The chain is built from TRBV20-1 and TRBJ1-2, with unresolved D. The V gene lost 3 bases and the J gene lost 4 bases, with 12 bases spanning the gap. CDR3 length equals 13 residues. The germline CDR1 and CDR2 sequences are DFQATT and SNEGSKA (reference sequence).

The chain has TRBV6-5 and TRBJ2-5; maybe TRBD2 (5 bases). This CDR3 contains 12 residues. From germline, CDR1 is MNHEY and CDR2 SVGAGI. V was shortened by 6 bases and J by 4 bases, with 9 bases between the two germline ends. In DNA, the CDR3 is TGTGCCAGCAGAACTAGAAGAGAGACCCAGTACTTC. Its translation: CASRTRRETQYF.

The V gene is TRBV3-1, the J gene TRBJ2-7, with D perhaps given as TRBD1 or TRBD2 (5 bases each). V lost 4 bases to trimming and J lost 3 bases, with 22 bases between them. The CDR3 is 17 amino acids. Germline lookup yields CDR1 LGHDT and CDR2 YNNKEL (reference sequence). DNA of the CDR3: TGTGCCAGCAGCCCGGTTCTAGGGGACGGAAAATTCTACGAGCAGTACTTC. It yields the protein CASSPVLGDGKFYEQYF.

This clonotype has only a few counts. This chain connects TRBV5-1 to TRBJ2-5; the D call may be TRBD1 or TRBD2 (5 bases each). Germline CDR1 reads SGHRS; CDR2 reads YFSETQ. Trimming cost V 0 bases and J 4 bases, with 13 bases left between them. This CDR3 is 15 amino acids long. The CDR3 loop is CASSLGQGRGETQYF. The CDR3 DNA follows: TGCGCCAGCAGCTTGGGGCAGGGTCGGGGAGAGACCCAGTACTTC. Looking up the rest from reference TRBV5-1 and TRBJ2-5 gives the full variable domain: KAGVTQTPRYLIKTRGQQVTLSCSPISGHRSVSWYQQTPGQGLQFLFEYFSETQRNKGNFPGRFSGRQFSNSRSEMNVSTLELGDSALYLCASSLGQGRGETQYFGPGTRLLVL.

This rearrangement joins TRBV5-1 to TRBJ2-1, with 8 bases identical to TRBD1. CDR1 is SGHRS and CDR2 is YFSETQ in the germline V gene. This CDR3 contains 15 residues. V lost 4 bases and J lost 6; bases outside the gene matches: 9. CDR3 protein: CASSQGQGMINEQFF. In DNA, the CDR3 is TGCGCCAGCAGCCAAGGACAGGGTATGATCAATGAGCAGTTCTTC.

The chain couples TRBV27 to TRBJ2-7; 10 positions match TRBD1. Unmatched junction bases numbered 9, after V lost 5 bases and J lost 2 bases. The CDR3 extends over 16 amino acids. The germline V gene has CDR1 MNHEY and CDR2 SMNVEV (reference sequence). The CDR3 region is CASSRWAGTGAYEQYF. The CDR3 DNA is TGTGCCAGCAGTCGGTGGGCCGGGACAGGGGCCTACGAGCAGTACTTC.

The chain couples TRBV29-1 to TRBJ1-1; perhaps TRBD1 as D (6 bases). The CDR3 has 14 residues. Trimming removed 7 bases from V and 0 bases from J, with 15 bases in between. Germline CDR1 and CDR2: SQVTM and ANQGSEA. The DNA of the CDR3 is TGCAGCGGTACGACAGGAGACGTGAACACTGAAGCTTTCTTT. It yields the protein CSGTTGDVNTEAFF. The full variable domain, completed using reference TRBV29-1 and TRBJ1-1, is SAVISQKPSRDICQRGTSLTIQCQVDSQVTMMFWYRQQPGQSLTLIATANQGSEATYESGFVIDKFPISRPNLTFSTLTVSNMSPEDSSIYLCSGTTGDVNTEAFFGQGTRLTVV.

This chain links TRBV12-3 or TRBV12-4 with TRBJ1-1; D not resolved. The CDR3 sequence is 13 residues long. V dropped 2 bases and J dropped 1 base, with 5 bases sitting between them. The CDR3 nucleotides read TGTGCCAGCAGTTTATTCCCGAACACTGAAGCTTTCTTT. Translating it yields CASSLFPNTEAFF.